This TCR beta chain appears in the sequencing data of a study of graft-versus-host responses after intestinal transplantation. Across the study: Transplants were multivisceral, liver-intestinal, or isolated intestinal.

Data came from immunoSEQ multiplex PCR; TCRdb stores just in-frame clones and leaves some out. The profile shows over 10,000 clones, approximately 94% of them singletons. Trimming cost V 2 bases and J 2 bases, with 8 bases left between them. The CDR3 has 14 residues. CDR1 and CDR2 (germline): SGHKS, YYEKEE (reference sequence). The specimen comprised PBMCs, sampled about 1,000 days after intestinal transplantation. The source is a human patient who received an intestinal transplant, so some T cells may come from the graft donor. The chain is built from TRBV5-5 and TRBJ1-3, with unresolved D. The CDR3 nucleotides are TGTGCCAGCAGCTTTTACCAACCTGGAAACACCATATATTTT. This sequence encodes CASSFYQPGNTIYF.